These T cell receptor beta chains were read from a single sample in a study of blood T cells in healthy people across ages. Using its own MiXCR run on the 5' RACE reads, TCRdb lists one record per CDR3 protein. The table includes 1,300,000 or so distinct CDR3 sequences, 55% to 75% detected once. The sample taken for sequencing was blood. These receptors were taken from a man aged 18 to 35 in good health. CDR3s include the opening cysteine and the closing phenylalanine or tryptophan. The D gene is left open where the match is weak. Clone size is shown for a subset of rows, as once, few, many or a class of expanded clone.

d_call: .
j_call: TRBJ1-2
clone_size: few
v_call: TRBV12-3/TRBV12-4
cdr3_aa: CASSLMLKSYGYTF
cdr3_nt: TGTGCCAGCAGTCTCATGCTGAAAAGCTATGGCTACACCTTC

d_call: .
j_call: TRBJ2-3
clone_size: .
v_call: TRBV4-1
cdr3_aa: CASSQSRGDTQYF
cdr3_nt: TGCGCCAGCAGCCAATCTCGTGGGGATACGCAGTATTTT

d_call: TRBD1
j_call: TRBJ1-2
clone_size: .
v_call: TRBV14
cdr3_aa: CASSLTGQGPDGYTF
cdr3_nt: TGTGCCAGCAGCCTAACAGGACAGGGCCCGGATGGCTACACCTTC

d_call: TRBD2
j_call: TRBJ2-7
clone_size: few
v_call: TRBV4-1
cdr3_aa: CASSLYSLAGGDDDEQYF
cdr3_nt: TGCGCCAGCAGCCTCTATAGTTTAGCGGGGGGGGACGACGACGAGCAGTACTTC

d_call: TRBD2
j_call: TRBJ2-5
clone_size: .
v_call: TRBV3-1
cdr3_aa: CASSRTSERGETQYF
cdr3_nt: TGTGCCAGCAGCCGTACTAGCGAACGAGGGGAGACCCAGTACTTC

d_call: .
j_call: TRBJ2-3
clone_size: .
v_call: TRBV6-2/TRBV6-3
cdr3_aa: CASTLLPDTDTQYF
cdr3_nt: TGTGCCAGCACCCTACTCCCAGACACAGATACGCAGTATTTT

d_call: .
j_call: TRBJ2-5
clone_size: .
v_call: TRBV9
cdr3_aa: CASSVRGGRETQYF
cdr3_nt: TGTGCCAGCAGCGTACGTGGAGGGCGAGAGACCCAGTACTTC

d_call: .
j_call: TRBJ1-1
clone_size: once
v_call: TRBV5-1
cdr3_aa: CASSLRAAINTEAFF
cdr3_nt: TGCGCCAGCAGCTTGCGGGCAGCCATTAACACTGAAGCTTTCTTT

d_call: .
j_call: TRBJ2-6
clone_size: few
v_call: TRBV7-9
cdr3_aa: CASSPLRGANVLTF
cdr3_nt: TGTGCCAGCAGCCCCCTACGGGGGGCCAACGTCCTGACTTTC

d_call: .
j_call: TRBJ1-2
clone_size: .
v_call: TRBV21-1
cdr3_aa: CASSKSGNRDLCYGYTF
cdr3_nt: TGTGCCAGCAGCAAATCCGGCAACAGGGACTTATGCTATGGCTACACCTTC

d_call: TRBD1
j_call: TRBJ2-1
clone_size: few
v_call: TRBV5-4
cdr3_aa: CASSLTHRGNEQFF
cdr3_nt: TGTGCCAGCAGCTTAACGCACAGGGGTAATGAGCAGTTCTTC

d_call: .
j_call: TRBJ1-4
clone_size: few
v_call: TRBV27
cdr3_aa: CASSLIFSSRFNEKLFF
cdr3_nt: TGTGCCAGCAGTTTAATTTTTAGTAGCAGGTTTAATGAAAAACTGTTTTTT

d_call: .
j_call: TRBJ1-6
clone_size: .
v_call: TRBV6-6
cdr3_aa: CASSSTADNSPLHF
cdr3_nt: TGTGCCAGCAGTTCGACGGCGGATAATTCACCCCTCCACTTT

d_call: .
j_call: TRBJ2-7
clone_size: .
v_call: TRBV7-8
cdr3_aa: CASSYPWDENEQYF
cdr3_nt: TGTGCCAGCAGCTACCCGTGGGACGAGAACGAGCAGTACTTC

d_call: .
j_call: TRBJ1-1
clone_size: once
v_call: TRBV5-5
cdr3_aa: CASSYGGSMNTEAFF
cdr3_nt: TGTGCCAGCAGCTACGGGGGCAGCATGAACACTGAAGCTTTCTTT

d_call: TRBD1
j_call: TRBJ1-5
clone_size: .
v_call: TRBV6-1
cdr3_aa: CASSPMDRGAGNQPKHF
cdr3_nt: TGTGCCAGCAGTCCAATGGACAGGGGGGCGGGCAATCAGCCCAAGCATTTT

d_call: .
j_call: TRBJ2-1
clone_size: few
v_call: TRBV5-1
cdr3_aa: CASSSGHLSSYNEQFF
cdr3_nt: TGCGCCAGCAGCTCGGGACACCTAAGCTCCTACAATGAGCAGTTCTTC

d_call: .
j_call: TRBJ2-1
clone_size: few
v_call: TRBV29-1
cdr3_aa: CSVGRADRSSYNEQFF
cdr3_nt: TGCAGCGTTGGGAGGGCCGACAGAAGCTCCTACAATGAGCAGTTCTTC

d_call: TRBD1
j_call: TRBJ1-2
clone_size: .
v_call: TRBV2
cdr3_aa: CASRAGTDVSYTF
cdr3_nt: TGTGCCAGCAGAGCCGGGACAGACGTAAGCTACACCTTC

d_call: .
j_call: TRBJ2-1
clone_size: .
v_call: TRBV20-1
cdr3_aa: CSAGGYPGRLNEQFF
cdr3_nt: TGCAGTGCCGGGGGTTACCCGGGTCGGCTCAATGAGCAGTTCTTC

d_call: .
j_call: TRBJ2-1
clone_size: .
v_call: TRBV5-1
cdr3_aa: CASSLQLNNEQFF
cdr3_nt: TGCGCCAGCAGCTTACAACTGAACAATGAGCAGTTCTTC

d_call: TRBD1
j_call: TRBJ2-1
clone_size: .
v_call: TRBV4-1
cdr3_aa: CASSHLPGGADIQFF
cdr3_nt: TGCGCCAGCAGCCACCTTCCAGGGGGCGCGGACATTCAGTTCTTC

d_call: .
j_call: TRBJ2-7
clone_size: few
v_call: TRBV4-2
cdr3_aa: CASSQDSTPGDEQYF
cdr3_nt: TGTGCCAGCAGCCAAGATTCCACTCCAGGGGACGAGCAGTACTTC

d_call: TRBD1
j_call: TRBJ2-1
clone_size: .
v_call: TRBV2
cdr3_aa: CASVKWTGENEQFF
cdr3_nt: TGTGCCAGCGTGAAGTGGACAGGGGAAAATGAGCAGTTCTTC

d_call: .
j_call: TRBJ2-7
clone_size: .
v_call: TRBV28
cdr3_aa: CASSLSLQDSAYEQYF
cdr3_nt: TGTGCCAGCAGTTTATCCCTGCAGGACAGCGCCTACGAGCAGTACTTC

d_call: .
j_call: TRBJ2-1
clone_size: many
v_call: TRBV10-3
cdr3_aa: CAISESPQYNEQFF
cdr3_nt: TGTGCCATCAGTGAGTCCCCACAGTACAATGAGCAGTTCTTC

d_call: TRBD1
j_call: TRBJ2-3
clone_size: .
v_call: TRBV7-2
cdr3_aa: CASSLSQGADTQYF
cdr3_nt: TGTGCCAGCAGTCTTAGTCAGGGGGCAGATACGCAGTATTTT

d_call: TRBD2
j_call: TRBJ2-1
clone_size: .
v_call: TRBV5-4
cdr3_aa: CASTHQGLAGGNEQFF
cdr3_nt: TGTGCCAGCACCCACCAGGGACTAGCGGGGGGTAATGAGCAGTTCTTC

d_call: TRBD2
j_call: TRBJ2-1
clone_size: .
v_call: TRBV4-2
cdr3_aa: CASSQVSSGNEQFF
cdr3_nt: TGTGCCAGCAGCCAAGTATCTAGCGGCAATGAGCAGTTCTTC

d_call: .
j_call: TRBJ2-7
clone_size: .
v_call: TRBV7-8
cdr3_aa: CASSLVLSVNEQYF
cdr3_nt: TGTGCCAGCAGCTTAGTACTATCCGTCAACGAGCAGTACTTC

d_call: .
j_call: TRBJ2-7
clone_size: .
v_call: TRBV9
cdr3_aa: CASSLSSPRLREQYF
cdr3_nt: TGTGCCAGCAGTTTATCTAGTCCTAGACTACGCGAGCAGTACTTC

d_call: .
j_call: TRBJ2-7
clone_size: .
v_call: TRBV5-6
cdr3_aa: CASSLGIQISYEQYF
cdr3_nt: TGTGCCAGCAGCTTGGGAATACAGATCTCCTACGAGCAGTACTTC

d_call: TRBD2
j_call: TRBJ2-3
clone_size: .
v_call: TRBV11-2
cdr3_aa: CASSFIAGGASTDTQYF
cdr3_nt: TGTGCCAGCAGCTTTATAGCGGGAGGTGCTAGCACAGATACGCAGTATTTT

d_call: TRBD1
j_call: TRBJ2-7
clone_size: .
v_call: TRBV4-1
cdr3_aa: CASSQDPGQGFYEQYF
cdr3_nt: TGCGCCAGCAGCCAGGACCCGGGACAGGGGTTCTACGAGCAGTACTTC

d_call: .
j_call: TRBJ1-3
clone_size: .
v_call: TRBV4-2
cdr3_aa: CASSRSNTIYF
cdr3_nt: TGTGCCAGCAGCCGGTCGAACACCATATATTTT

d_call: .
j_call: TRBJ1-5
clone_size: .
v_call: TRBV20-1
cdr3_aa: CSARGIYQPQHF
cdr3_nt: TGCAGTGCTAGGGGGATCTATCAGCCCCAGCATTTT

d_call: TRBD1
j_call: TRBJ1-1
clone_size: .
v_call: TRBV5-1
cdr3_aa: CASSPRTGPADTEAFF
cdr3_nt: TGCGCCAGCAGCCCCCGGACAGGCCCCGCGGACACTGAAGCTTTCTTT

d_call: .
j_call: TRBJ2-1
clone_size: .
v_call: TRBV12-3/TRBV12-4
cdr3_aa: CASRPREKAGNEQFF
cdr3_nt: TGTGCCAGCAGACCCAGGGAAAAGGCTGGCAATGAGCAGTTCTTC

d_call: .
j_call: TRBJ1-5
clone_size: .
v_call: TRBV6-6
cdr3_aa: CASSYVNSNQPQHF
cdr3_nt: TGTGCCAGCAGTTACGTGAATAGCAATCAGCCCCAGCATTTT

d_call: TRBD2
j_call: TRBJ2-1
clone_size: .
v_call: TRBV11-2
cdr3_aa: CASSPGTKNMHEQFF
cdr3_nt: TGTGCCAGCAGCCCCGGGACTAAGAATATGCATGAGCAGTTCTTC

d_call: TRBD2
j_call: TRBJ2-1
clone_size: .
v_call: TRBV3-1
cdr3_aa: CASARSGATYNEQFF
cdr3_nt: TGTGCCAGCGCCCGAAGCGGGGCCACCTACAATGAGCAGTTCTTC

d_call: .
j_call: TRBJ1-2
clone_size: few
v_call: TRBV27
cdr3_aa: CASSLAFGSYGYTF
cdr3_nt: TGTGCCAGCAGTCTCGCATTTGGCTCTTATGGCTACACCTTC

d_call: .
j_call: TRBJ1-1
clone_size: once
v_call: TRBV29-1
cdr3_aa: CSGDRITEAFF
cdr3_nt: TGCAGCGGTGACAGGATAACTGAAGCTTTCTTT

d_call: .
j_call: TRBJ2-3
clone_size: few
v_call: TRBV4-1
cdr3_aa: CASSQGTDFTDTQYF
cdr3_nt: TGCGCCAGCAGCCAAGGGACAGATTTCACAGATACGCAGTATTTT

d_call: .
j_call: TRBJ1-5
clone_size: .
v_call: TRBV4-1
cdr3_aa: CASSRPGVGNQPQHF
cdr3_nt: TGCGCCAGCAGCCGCCCAGGGGTGGGCAATCAGCCCCAGCATTTT

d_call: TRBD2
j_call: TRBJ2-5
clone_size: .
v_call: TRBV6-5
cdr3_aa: CASRPGLGSGETQYF
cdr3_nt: TGTGCCAGCAGACCCGGACTAGGGAGTGGAGAGACCCAGTACTTC

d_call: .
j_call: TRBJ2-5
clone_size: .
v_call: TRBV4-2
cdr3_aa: CASSQDTGPGAKTQYF
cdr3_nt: TGTGCCAGCAGCCAAGATACGGGGCCGGGAGCGAAGACCCAGTACTTC

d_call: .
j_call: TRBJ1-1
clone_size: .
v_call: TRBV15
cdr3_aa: CATSRDRKDVNTEAFF
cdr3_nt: TGTGCCACCAGCAGAGATCGTAAGGATGTGAACACTGAAGCTTTCTTT

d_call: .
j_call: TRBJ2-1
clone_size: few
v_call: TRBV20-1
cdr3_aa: CSARDPAKEYNEQFF
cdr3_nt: TGCAGTGCTAGAGATCCGGCCAAAGAGTACAATGAGCAGTTCTTC

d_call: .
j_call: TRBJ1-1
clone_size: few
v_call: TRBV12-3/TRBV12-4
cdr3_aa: CASTPDSGNTEAFF
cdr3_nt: TGTGCCAGCACCCCAGACAGTGGAAACACTGAAGCTTTCTTT

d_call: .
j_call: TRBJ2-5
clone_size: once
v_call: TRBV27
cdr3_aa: CASSALDSFNSQYF
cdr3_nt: TGTGCCAGCAGTGCACTGGACAGTTTCAACTCCCAGTACTTC

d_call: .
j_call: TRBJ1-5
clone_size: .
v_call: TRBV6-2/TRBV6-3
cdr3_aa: CASSYREGQPQPQHF
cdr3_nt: TGTGCCAGCAGTTACCGAGAAGGACAGCCCCAGCCCCAGCATTTT

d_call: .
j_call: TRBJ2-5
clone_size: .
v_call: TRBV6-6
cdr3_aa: CASIYEGSQETQYF
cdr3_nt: TGTGCCAGCATTTACGAGGGGAGCCAAGAGACCCAGTACTTC

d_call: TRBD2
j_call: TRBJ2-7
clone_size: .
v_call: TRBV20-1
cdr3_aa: CSARETSGRVPENEQYF
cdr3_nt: TGCAGTGCTAGAGAGACTAGCGGGAGGGTCCCCGAAAACGAGCAGTACTTC